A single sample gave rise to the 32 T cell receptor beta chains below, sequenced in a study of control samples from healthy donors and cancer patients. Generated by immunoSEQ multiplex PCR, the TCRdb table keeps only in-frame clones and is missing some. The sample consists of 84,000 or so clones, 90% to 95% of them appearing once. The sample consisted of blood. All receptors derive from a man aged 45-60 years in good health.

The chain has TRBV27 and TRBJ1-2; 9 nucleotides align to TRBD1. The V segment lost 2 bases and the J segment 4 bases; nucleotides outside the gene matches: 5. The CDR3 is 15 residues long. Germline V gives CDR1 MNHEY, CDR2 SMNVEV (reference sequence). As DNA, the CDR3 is TGTGCCAGCAGTTTAGGGGACAGGGCGATCTATGGCTACACCTTC. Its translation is CASSLGDRAIYGYTF.

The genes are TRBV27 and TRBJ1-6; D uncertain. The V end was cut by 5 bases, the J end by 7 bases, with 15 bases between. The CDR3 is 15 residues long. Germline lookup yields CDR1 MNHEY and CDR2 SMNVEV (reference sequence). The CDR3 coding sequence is TGTGCCAGCAGTCCCCGGCGGCCCTTCAATTCACCCCTCCACTTT. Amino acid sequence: CASSPRRPFNSPLHF.

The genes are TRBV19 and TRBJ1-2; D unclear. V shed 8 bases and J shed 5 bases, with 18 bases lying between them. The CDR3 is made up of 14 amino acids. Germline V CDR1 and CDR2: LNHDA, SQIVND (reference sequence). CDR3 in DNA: TGTGCCAGTTCCGTAACCGACGGAGTTTATGGCTACACCTTC. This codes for CASSVTDGVYGYTF.

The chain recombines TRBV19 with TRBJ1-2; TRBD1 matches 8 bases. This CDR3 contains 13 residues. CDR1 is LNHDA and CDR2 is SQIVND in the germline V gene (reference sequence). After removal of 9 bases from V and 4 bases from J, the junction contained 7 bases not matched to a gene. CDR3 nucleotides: TGTGCCAGAGAGACAGGGGCTGGCTATGGCTACACCTTC. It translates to CARETGAGYGYTF.

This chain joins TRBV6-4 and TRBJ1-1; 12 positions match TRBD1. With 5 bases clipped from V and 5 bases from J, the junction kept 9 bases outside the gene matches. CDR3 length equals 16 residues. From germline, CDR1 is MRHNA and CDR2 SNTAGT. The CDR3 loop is CASSRGQGARGTEAFF. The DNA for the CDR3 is TGTGCCAGCAGTAGGGGACAGGGGGCGCGAGGGACTGAAGCTTTCTTT.

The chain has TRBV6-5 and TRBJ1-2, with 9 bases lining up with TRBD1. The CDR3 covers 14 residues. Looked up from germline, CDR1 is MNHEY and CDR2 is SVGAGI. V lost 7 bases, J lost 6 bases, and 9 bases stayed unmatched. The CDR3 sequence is CASTRNTGGDGYTF. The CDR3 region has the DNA TGTGCCAGCACCAGAAATACAGGGGGCGATGGCTACACCTTC.

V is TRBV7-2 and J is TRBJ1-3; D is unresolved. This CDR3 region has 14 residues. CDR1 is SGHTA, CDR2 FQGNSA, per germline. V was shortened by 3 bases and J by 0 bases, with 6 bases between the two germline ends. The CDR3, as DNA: TGTGCCAGCAGCTTGTCGAGCTCTGGAAACACCATATATTTT. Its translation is CASSLSSSGNTIYF.

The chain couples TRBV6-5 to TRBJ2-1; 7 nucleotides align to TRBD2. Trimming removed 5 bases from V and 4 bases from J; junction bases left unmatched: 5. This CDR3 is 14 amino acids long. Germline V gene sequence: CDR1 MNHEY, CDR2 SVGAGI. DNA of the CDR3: TGTGCCAGCAGTCGGACTAGGCAGTACAATGAGCAGTTCTTC. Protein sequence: CASSRTRQYNEQFF.

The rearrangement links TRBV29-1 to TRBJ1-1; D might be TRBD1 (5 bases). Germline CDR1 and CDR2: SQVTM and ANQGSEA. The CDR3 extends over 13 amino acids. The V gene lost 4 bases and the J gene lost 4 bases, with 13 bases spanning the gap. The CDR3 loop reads CSVVGGVVTEAFF. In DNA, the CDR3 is TGCAGCGTTGTAGGAGGGGTGGTCACTGAAGCTTTCTTT.

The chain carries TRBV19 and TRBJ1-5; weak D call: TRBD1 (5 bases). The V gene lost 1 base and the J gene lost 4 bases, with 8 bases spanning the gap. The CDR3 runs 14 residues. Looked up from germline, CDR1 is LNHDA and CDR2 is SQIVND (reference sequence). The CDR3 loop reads CASSIATANQPQHF. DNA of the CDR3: TGTGCCAGTAGTATAGCGACAGCTAATCAGCCCCAGCATTTT.

CDR3: CASSQGRPLEAFF. CDR3 nucleotide sequence: TGTGCCAGCAGCCAAGGAAGACCGTTAGAAGCTTTCTTT. The chain joins TRBV3-1 (or the pseudogene TRBV3-2) to TRBJ1-1; D not resolved. This CDR3 spans 13 amino acids. Germline assignment: CDR1 LGHDT and CDR2 YNNKEL (reference sequence). Trimming took off 1 base at V and 8 bases at J, with 11 bases between the two ends.

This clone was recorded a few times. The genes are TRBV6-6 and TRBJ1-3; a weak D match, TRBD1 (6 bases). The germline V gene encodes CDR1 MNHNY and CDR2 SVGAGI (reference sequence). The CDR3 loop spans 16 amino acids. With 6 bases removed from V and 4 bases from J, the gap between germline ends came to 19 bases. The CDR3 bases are TGTGCCAGCAGCTACCCTTCGGGGGGGCGCGGAAACACCATATATTTT. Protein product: CASSYPSGGRGNTIYF.

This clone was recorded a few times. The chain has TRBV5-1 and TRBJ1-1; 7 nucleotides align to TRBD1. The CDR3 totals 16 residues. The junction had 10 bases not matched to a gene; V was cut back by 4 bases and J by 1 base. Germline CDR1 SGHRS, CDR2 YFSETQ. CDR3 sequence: CASSPRQGVSNTEAFF. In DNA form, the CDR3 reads TGCGCCAGCAGCCCCCGGCAGGGGGTCTCGAACACTGAAGCTTTCTTT.

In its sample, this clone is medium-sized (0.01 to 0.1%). CDR3 amino acids: CASSLGGVPEAFF. CDR3 DNA: TGTGCCAGCAGCTTAGGGGGAGTCCCTGAAGCTTTCTTT. The gene calls are TRBV7-9 and TRBJ1-1; no clear D. V lost 1 base and J 6 bases, leaving 9 bases between the germline ends. CDR1 is SEHNR and CDR2 is FQNEAQ in the germline V gene (reference sequence). The CDR3 length is 13 residues.

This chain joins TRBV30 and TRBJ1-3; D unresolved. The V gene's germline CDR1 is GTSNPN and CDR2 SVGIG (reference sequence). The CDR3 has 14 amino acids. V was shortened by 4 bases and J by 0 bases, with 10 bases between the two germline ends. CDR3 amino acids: CAWTRDSSGNTIYF. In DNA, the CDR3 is TGTGCCTGGACCCGTGATAGCTCTGGAAACACCATATATTTT.

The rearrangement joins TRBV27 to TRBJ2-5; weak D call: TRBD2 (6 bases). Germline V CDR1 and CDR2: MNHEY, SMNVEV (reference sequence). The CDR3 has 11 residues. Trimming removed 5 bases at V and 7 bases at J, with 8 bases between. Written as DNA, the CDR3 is TGTGCCAGCAGTCTGGAGGGGACCCAGTACTTC. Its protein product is CASSLEGTQYF.

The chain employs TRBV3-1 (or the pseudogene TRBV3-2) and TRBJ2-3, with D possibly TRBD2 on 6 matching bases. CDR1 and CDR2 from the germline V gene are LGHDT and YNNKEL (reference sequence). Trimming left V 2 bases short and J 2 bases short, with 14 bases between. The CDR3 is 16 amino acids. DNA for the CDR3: TGTGCCAGCAGCCAAAGTCAGCGGGCTCTCACAGATACGCAGTATTTT. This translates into CASSQSQRALTDTQYF.

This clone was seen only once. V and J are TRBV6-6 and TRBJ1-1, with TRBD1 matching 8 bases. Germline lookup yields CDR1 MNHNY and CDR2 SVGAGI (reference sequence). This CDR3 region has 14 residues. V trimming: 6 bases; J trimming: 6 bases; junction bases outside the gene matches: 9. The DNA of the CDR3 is TGTGCCAGCAGGACGACAGGGGAGGATTCTGAAGCTTTCTTT. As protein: CASRTTGEDSEAFF.

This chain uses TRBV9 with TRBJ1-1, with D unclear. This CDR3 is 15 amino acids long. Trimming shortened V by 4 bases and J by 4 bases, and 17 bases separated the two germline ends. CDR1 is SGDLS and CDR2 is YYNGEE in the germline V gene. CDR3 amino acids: CASSPIDTYGTEAFF. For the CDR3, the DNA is TGTGCCAGCAGCCCCATTGACACGTATGGCACTGAAGCTTTCTTT. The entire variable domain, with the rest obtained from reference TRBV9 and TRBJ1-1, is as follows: DSGVTQTPKHLITATGQRVTLRCSPRSGDLSVYWYQQSLDQGLQFLIQYYNGEERAKGNILERFSAQQFPDLHSELNLSSLELGDSALYFCASSPIDTYGTEAFFGQGTRLTVV.

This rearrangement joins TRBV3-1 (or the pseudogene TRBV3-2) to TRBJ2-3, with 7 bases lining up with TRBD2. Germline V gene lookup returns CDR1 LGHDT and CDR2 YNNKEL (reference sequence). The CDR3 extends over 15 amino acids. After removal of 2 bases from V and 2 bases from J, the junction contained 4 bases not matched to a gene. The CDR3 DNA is TGTGCCAGCAGCCAACCAGCGGGGCTCACAGATACGCAGTATTTT. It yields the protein CASSQPAGLTDTQYF.

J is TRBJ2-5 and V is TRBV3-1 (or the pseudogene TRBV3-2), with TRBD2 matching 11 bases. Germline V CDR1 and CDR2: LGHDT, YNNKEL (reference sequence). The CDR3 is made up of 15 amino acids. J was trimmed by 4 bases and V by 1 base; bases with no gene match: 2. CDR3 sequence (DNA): TGTGCCAGCAGCCAAGGAACTAGCGGGGGAGAGACCCAGTACTTC. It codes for CASSQGTSGGETQYF.

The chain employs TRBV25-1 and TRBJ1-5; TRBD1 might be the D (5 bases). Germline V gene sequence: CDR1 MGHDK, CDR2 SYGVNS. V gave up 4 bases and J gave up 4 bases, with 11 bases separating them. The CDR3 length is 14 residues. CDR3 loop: CASSGSQGNQPQHF. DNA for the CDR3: TGTGCCAGCAGTGGATCTCAGGGAAATCAGCCCCAGCATTTT.

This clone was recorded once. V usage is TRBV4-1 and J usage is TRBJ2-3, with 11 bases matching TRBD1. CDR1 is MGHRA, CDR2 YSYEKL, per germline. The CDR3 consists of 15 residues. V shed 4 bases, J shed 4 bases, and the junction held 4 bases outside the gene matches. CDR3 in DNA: TGCGCCAGCAGCCCGGACAGGGGGCGTTCAGATACGCAGTATTTT. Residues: CASSPDRGRSDTQYF.

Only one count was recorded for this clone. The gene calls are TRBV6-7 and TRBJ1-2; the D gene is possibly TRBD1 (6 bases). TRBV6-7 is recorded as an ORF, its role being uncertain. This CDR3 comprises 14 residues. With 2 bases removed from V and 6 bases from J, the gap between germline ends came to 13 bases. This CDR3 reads CASSYRSGGHGYTF. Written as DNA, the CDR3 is TGTGCCAGCAGTTACAGATCGGGGGGCCATGGCTACACCTTC.

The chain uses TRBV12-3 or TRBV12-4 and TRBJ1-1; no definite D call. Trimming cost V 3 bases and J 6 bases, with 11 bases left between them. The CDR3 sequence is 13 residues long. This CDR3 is CASSFRVVAEAFF. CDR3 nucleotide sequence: TGTGCCAGCAGTTTTCGGGTGGTGGCTGAAGCTTTCTTT.

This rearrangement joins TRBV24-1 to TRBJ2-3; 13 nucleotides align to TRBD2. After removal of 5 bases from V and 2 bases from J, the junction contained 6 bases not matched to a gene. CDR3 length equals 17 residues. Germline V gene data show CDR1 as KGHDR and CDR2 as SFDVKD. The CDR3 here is CATSGRTSGGLTDTQYF. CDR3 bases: TGTGCCACCAGTGGGCGGACTAGCGGGGGACTCACAGATACGCAGTATTTT.

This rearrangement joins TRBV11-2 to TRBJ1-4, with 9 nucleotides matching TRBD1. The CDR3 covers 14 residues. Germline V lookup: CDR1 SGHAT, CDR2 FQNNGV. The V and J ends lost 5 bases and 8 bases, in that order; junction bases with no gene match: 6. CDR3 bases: TGTGCCAGCAGCCCCGGACAGGGGTGGGAAAAACTGTTTTTT. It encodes CASSPGQGWEKLFF. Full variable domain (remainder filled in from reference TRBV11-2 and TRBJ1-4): EAGVAQSPRYKIIEKRQSVAFWCNPISGHATLYWYQQILGQGPKLLIQFQNNGVVDDSQLPKDRFSAERLKGVDSTLKIQPAKLEDSAVYLCASSPGQGWEKLFFGSGTQLSVL.

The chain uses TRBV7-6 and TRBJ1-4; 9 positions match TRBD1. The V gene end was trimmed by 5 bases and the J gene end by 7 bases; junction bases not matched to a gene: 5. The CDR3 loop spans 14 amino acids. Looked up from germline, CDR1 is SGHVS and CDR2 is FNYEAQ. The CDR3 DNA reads TGTGCCAGCAGCCAGGACAGGGGAGCTGAAAAACTGTTTTTT. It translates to CASSQDRGAEKLFF. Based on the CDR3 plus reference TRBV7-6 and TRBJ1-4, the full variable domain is GAGVSQSPRYKVTKRGQDVALRCDPISGHVSLYWYRQALGQGPEFLTYFNYEAQQDKSGLPNDRFSAERPEGSISTLTIQRTEQRDSAMYRCASSQDRGAEKLFFGSGTQLSVL.

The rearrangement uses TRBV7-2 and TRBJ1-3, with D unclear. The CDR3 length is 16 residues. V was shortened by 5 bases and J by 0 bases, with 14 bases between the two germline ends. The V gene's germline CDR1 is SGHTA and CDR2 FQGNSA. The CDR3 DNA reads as TGTGCCAGCAGCCCATCGACACGTAACTCTGGAAACACCATATATTTT. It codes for CASSPSTRNSGNTIYF.

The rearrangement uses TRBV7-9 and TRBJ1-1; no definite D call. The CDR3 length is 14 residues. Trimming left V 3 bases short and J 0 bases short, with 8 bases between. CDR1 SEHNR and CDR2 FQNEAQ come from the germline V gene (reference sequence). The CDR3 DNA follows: TGTGCCAGCAGCTTGAGCCTGGTGAACACTGAAGCTTTCTTT. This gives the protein CASSLSLVNTEAFF.

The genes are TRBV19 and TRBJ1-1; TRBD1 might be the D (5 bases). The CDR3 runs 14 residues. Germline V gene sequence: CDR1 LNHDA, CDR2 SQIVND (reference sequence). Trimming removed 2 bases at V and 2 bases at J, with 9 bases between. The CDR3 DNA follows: TGTGCCAGTAGTATAAGGGGACCCAACACTGAAGCTTTCTTT. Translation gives CASSIRGPNTEAFF.

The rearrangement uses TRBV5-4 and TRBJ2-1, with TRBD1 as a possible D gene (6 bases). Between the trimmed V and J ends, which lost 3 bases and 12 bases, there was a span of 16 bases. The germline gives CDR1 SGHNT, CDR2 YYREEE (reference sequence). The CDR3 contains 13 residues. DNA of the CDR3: TGTGCCAGCAGCTACGACTCAGGGGCCCCGCAGTTCTTC. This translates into CASSYDSGAPQFF.